The next 10 T cell receptor beta chains were all read from a single sample in a study of CD8+ T cells in alopecia areata. Treatment defined: oral pan-JAK inhibitor, 5-10 mg twice daily. Once RNA had been extracted, it was reverse transcribed into cDNA to act as the sequencing template. Produced via immunoSEQ multiplex PCR; TCRdb's table is partial and in-frame only. The sample lists approximately 140,000 clones, roughly 82% occurring once. The input for sequencing was CD8+ T cells sorted from blood, taken at week 4, from a patient treated with tofacitinib. These receptors were taken from a human donor with alopecia areata.

The count of this clone is one. The genes are TRBV19 and TRBJ2-1; TRBD1 matches at 7 bases. V was clipped by 5 bases and J by 7 bases; unmatched bases: 5. CDR3 length equals 13 residues. The germline CDR1 and CDR2 sequences are LNHDA and SQIVND (reference sequence). The CDR3: CASSPDRVNEQFF. CDR3 coding DNA: TGTGCCAGTAGTCCAGACAGGGTGAATGAGCAGTTCTTC.

The V and J genes are TRBV27 and TRBJ2-7; a weak D match, TRBD1 (5 bases). Trimming cost V 5 bases and J 1 base, with 18 bases left between them. This CDR3 comprises 16 residues. CDR1 and CDR2 from the germline V gene are MNHEY and SMNVEV (reference sequence). The CDR3 bases are TGTGCCAGCAGTCTTCTAGTTCAGGGTGGGTCCTACGAGCAGTACTTC. Its protein product is CASSLLVQGGSYEQYF.

J is TRBJ2-1 and V is TRBV13, with D perhaps TRBD1 or TRBD2 (5 bases each). V was trimmed by 4 bases and J by 12 bases, leaving 16 bases between them. The CDR3 sequence is 13 residues long. Looked up from germline, CDR1 is PRHDT and CDR2 is FYEKMQ (reference sequence). CDR3 loop: CASSSPMGVGQFF. CDR3 DNA: TGTGCCAGCAGCTCACCTATGGGGGTAGGGCAGTTCTTC.

J is TRBJ2-7 and V is TRBV27, with unresolved D. The CDR3 loop spans 14 amino acids. Trimming shortened V by 0 bases and J by 5 bases, and 11 bases separated the two germline ends. The germline CDR1 and CDR2 sequences are MNHEY and SMNVEV (reference sequence). For the CDR3, the DNA is TGTGCCAGCAGTTTATCGCTGAGAAGCGACGAGCAGTACTTC. Translation: CASSLSLRSDEQYF.

The chain couples TRBV10-3 to TRBJ1-2; unclear D gene. Trimming left V 8 bases short and J 4 bases short, with 5 bases between. This CDR3 contains 10 residues. Germline CDR1 and CDR2: ENHRY and SYGVKD. CDR3 residues: CAIRGYGYTF. In DNA, the CDR3 is TGTGCCATCCGCGGCTATGGCTACACCTTC.

The chain couples TRBV4-1 to TRBJ2-5; possibly TRBD2 for D (7 bases). The CDR3 sequence is 15 residues long. Germline V gene data show CDR1 as MGHRA and CDR2 as YSYEKL. V was trimmed by 3 bases and J by 3 bases, leaving 14 bases between them. CDR3: CASSQHLGGEETQYF. Here the CDR3 DNA reads TGCGCCAGCAGCCAGCACTTAGGGGGGGAAGAGACCCAGTACTTC.

On this clone: The junction departs from germline at one end; a sequencing error may be responsible. The chain uses TRBV7-7 and TRBJ2-1; D not resolved. CDR3 length equals 16 residues. Per the germline V gene, CDR1 is SSHAT and CDR2 is FNYEAQ (reference sequence). DNA for the CDR3: TGTGCTAGCAGCTTAGGATTAGGTCACAAGTACAATGAGCAGTTCTTC. Its translation: CASSLGLGHKYNEQFF.

The V call is TRBV13, the J call TRBJ2-3, with a possible D match to TRBD1 (6 bases). Germline CDR1 and CDR2: PRHDT and FYEKMQ (reference sequence). The CDR3 extends over 15 amino acids. V was pared by 4 bases and J by 3 bases, with 14 bases between. The CDR3, as DNA: TGTGCCAGCAGCTACTACAGGGTTAGGACAGATACGCAGTATTTT. This translates into CASSYYRVRTDTQYF.

The J gene is TRBJ1-2, the V gene TRBV4-3; no firm D call. V lost 0 bases to trimming and J lost 4 bases, with 15 bases between them. This CDR3 contains 16 residues. Germline V gene data show CDR1 as LGHNA and CDR2 as YSLEER. The CDR3 reads CASSQDPGMILYGYTF. The CDR3 nucleotides are TGCGCCAGCAGCCAAGACCCAGGAATGATCCTCTATGGCTACACCTTC.

This chain links TRBV15 with TRBJ2-7; D remains ambiguous. CDR3 length: 14 residues. Germline CDR1 LNHNV, CDR2 YYDKDF (reference sequence). V lost 3 bases and J 0 bases, leaving 9 bases between the germline ends. The CDR3 is CATSSSRNSYEQYF. The CDR3 coding sequence is TGTGCCACCAGCAGCAGCAGGAACTCCTACGAGCAGTACTTC.